The sequence of this T cell receptor (beta chain) was determined in a study of CD8 T cells in ankylosing spondylitis. Points from the study as a whole: Matched ankylosing spondylitis synovial fluid reportedly showed significant enrichment of disease-linked clones. Disease-linked clones, CD8+, were relatively rare in peripheral blood. Existing reports had already noted some motif variants in reactive arthritis synovial fluid and blood. The study identified a TCR beta motif of roughly eight highly homologous variants that appeared characteristic of ankylosing spondylitis blood.

About this clonotype itself: The antigen remains undetermined.

The germline CDR1 and CDR2 sequences are KGHDR and SFDVKD. Trimming cost V 2 bases and J 4 bases; bases outside gene matches: 7. The CDR3 loop spans 16 amino acids. Libraries for TCR beta were made by quantitative 5'-RACE with molecular barcodes. TCRdb reprocessed the 5' RACE reads with MiXCR, giving one entry per CDR3 protein. The sample has around 390,000 distinct CDR3 sequences, about 20% seen once. Sequencing used blood, either unsorted or a sorted T cell fraction (not recorded which). This receptor was obtained from a male donor with ankylosing spondylitis. The V call is TRBV24-1, the J call TRBJ1-5, with 7 bases fitting TRBD1. The CDR3 is CATSDSYRGGNQPQHF. The CDR3, as DNA: TGTGCCACCAGTGATTCGTACAGGGGTGGTAATCAGCCCCAGCATTTT.